This note documents a single TCR beta chain sequence. Its antigen is not identified. The data were taken from a study of cytomegalovirus exposure and HLA in healthy donors. The overall study: Clustering assigned 70% to 90% of the 350 to 400 genotyped donors to the Caucasian-associated ancestry cluster. Study observations and caveats: Presence/absence analyses assumed roughly uniform sequencing depth across donors, which may not hold. More clonal expansion characterized HLA-associated TCR beta chains than equally common others in a later analysis.

CDR3 length equals 18 residues. Germline V gene data show CDR1 as SNHLY and CDR2 as FYNNEI. After removal of 6 bases from V and 2 bases from J, the junction contained 8 bases not matched to a gene. This PCR relied on a set of 60 Vbeta primers and 13 Jbeta primers. Assay: immunoSEQ multiplex PCR; the TCRdb copy retains only in-frame clones and omits some. Here the sample spans 200,000 to 250,000 clones, roughly four fifths being singletons. Sequences were obtained from PBMCs. The chain is built from TRBV2 and TRBJ2-6; 12 nucleotides line up with TRBD1. The origin of this receptor is a girl between 10 and 17 years old in good health and CMV-seronegative. The CDR3 protein is CASRTPGTGGAGANVLTF. The CDR3 nucleotides read TGTGCCAGCAGGACCCCCGGGACAGGGGGCGCTGGGGCCAACGTCCTGACTTTC. Filled out from reference TRBV2 and TRBJ2-6, the complete variable domain reads EPEVTQTPSHQVTQMGQEVILRCVPISNHLYFYWYRQILGQKVEFLVSFYNNEISEKSEIFDDQFSVERPDGSNFTLKIRSTKLEDSAMYFCASRTPGTGGAGANVLTFGAGSRLTVL.